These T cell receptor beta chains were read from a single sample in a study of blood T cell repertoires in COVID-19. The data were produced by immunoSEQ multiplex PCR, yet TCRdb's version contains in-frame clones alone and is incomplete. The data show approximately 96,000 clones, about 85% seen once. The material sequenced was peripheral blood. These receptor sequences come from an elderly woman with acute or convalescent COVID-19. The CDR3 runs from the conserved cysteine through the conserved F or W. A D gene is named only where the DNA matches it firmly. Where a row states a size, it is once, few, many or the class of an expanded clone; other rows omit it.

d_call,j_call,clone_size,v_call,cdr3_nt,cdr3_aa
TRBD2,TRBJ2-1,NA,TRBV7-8,TGTGCCAGCAGCTTAGCATCAGCGGGGGGCAATGAGCAGTTCTTC,CASSLASAGGNEQFF
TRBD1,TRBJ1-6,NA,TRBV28,TGTGCCTACGGCCGGGACAGGGATTCACCCCTCCACTTT,CAYGRDRDSPLHF
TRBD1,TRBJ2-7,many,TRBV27,TGTGCCAGCAGTTTATCGATTGTTAGTTTCCACGTGACAGGGGGCTGGTTCCTCTCCTACGAGCAGTACTTC,CASSLSIVSFHVTGGWFLSYEQYF
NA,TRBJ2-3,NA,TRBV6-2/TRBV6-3,TGTGCCAGCAGCCTGGCCGAGGGCACAGATACGCAGTATTTT,CASSLAEGTDTQYF
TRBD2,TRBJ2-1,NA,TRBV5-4,TGTGCCAGCAGCCCAACTAGCGGGGGATACAATGAGCAGTTCTTC,CASSPTSGGYNEQFF
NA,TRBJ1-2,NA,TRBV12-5,TGTGCTAGTGTAACGGGACACCAATCGCTCTATGGCTACACCTTC,CASVTGHQSLYGYTF
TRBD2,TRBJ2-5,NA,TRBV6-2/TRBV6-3,TGTGCCAGCAGTTACTCGTTTCAGGCGGGGGAAGAGACCCAGTACTTC,CASSYSFQAGEETQYF
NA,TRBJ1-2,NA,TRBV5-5,TGTGCCAGCAGCTCCCAATCCTATGGCTACACCTTC,CASSSQSYGYTF
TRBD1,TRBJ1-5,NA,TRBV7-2,TGTGCCAGCAGCTTAGGGGGACAGAACCATCAGCCCCAGCATTTT,CASSLGGQNHQPQHF
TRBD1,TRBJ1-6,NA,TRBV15,TGTGCCACCAGCAGAGAAAGGGACAGTAAAACTTCACCCCTCCACTTT,CATSRERDSKTSPLHF
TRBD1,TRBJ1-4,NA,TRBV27,TGTGCCAGCAGTAACCTCGGAACAGGGGGTAAAAAACTGTTTTTT,CASSNLGTGGKKLFF
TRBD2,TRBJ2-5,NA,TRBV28,TGTGCCAGCATAAGCGGGGGGGCCCAAGAGACCCAGTACTTC,CASISGGAQETQYF
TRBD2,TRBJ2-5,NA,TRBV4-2,TGTGCCAGCAGCCAAGTGCTTCTAGCGGGGGGGCCTTTAGGAAAGACCCAGTACTTC,CASSQVLLAGGPLGKTQYF
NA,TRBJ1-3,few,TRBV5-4,TGTGCCAGCAGCGGAAGCGAACCCAACTCTGGAAACACCATATATTTT,CASSGSEPNSGNTIYF
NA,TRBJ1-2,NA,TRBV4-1,TGCGCCAGCAGCCAAGCCCAGGGCTTCGGGGGCTACACCTTC,CASSQAQGFGGYTF
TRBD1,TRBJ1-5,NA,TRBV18,TGTGCCAGCTCCATTGACAGGGATCAGCCCCAGCATTTT,CASSIDRDQPQHF
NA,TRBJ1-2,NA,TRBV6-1,TGTGCCAGCAGTGACCCAGGTTTTAATGGCTACACCTTC,CASSDPGFNGYTF
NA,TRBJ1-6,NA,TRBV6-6,TGTGCCAGCGGCTACCCTTTGGGCAGGGAAAGCTCCTATAATTCACCCCTCCACTTT,CASGYPLGRESSYNSPLHF
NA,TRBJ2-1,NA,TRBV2,TGTGCCAGCACGCAGGGGCTCTCCTACAATGAGCAGTTCTTC,CASTQGLSYNEQFF
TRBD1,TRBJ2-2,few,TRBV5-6,TGTGCCAGCAGCCCCGGGACAGGGGCGTATGTCGGGGAGCTGTTTTTT,CASSPGTGAYVGELFF
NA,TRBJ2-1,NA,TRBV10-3,TGTGCCATCGGGGGGGGCAAGAATGAGCAGTTCTTC,CAIGGGKNEQFF
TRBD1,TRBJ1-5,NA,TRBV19,TGTGCCAGTAGTTCGGGGACAGTCGGGAATCAGCCCCAGCATTTT,CASSSGTVGNQPQHF
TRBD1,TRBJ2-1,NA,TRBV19,TGTGCCAGTAGTAAAACAGGGGACAATGAGCAGTTCTTC,CASSKTGDNEQFF
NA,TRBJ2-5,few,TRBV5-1,TGCGCCAGCAGCTTGGTCGGACGGACTCAAGAGACCCAGTACTTC,CASSLVGRTQETQYF
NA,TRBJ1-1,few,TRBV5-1,TGCGCCAGCAGCTTGGCAGCGTGGGGGCGCAAGGTACGGGGCACTGAAGCTTTCTTT,CASSLAAWGRKVRGTEAFF
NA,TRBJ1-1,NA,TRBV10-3,TGTGCCATCAGTGATCAGGGCGGGGCTGAAGCTTTCTTT,CAISDQGGAEAFF
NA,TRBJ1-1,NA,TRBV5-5,TGTGCCAGCAGCTTGGAAACCGGGAGGCCTGAAGCTTTCTTT,CASSLETGRPEAFF
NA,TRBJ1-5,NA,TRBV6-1,TGTGCCAGCAGTGAATGGAACAGTCATCAGCCCCAGCATTTT,CASSEWNSHQPQHF